One and the same sample provided the 18 T cell receptor beta chains below, sequenced in a study of blood T cells in healthy people across ages. A sample-barcoded 5' primer and a J-beta primer mix were used in a second PCR of roughly 7 to 11 cycles. TCRdb reanalysed the 5' RACE reads using MiXCR and keeps one entry per CDR3 protein. The sample holds some 800,000 distinct CDR3 sequences; around 25% are singletons and the top ten take under 4.5%. The same sample was also used in a study of T cells of mothers and their children.

Sequenced material: blood. The receptors here all came from a boy between 10 and 17 years old in good health.

This clonotype turned up a few times. This chain joins TRBV6-4 and TRBJ2-1, with TRBD1 matching over 7 bases. The last part of the DNA fits TRBJ2-5 better; the J call may be wrong. Germline-derived CDR1 and CDR2 are MRHNA and SNTAGT. This CDR3 contains 13 residues. The CDR3 coding sequence is TGTGCCAGCAGTGCGACAGGGATGGAGACCCAGTACTTC. Protein sequence: CASSATGMETQYF.

J is TRBJ2-1 and V is TRBV27, with D unclear. CDR3 length: 13 amino acids. V lost 0 bases to trimming and J lost 8 bases, with 8 bases between them. Germline values: CDR1 MNHEY, CDR2 SMNVEV (reference sequence). The CDR3 loop reads CASSLSFGDEQFF. CDR3 DNA sequence: TGTGCCAGCAGTTTATCGTTTGGTGATGAGCAGTTCTTC.

This chain links TRBV29-1 with TRBJ2-5, with 7 bases that match TRBD1. V was pared by 2 bases and J by 2 bases, with 5 bases of the junction left unmatched. Germline V gives CDR1 SQVTM, CDR2 ANQGSEA. This CDR3 spans 14 amino acids. The CDR3 DNA reads as TGCAGCGTTGAACTCGGGACAGAGCAAGAGACCCAGTACTTC. This codes for CSVELGTEQETQYF.

The chain uses TRBV20-1 and TRBJ1-2, with D maybe TRBD1 (6 bases). Germline-derived CDR1 and CDR2 are DFQATT and SNEGSKA (reference sequence). V lost 0 bases to trimming and J lost 8 bases, with 13 bases between them. CDR3 length: 13 amino acids. CDR3 protein: CSAREAGDRGYTF. CDR3 nucleotides: TGCAGTGCTAGAGAGGCAGGGGATCGGGGCTACACCTTC.

The V gene is TRBV7-9, the J gene TRBJ1-5; D gene unclear. CDR3 size: 12 residues. From germline, CDR1 is SEHNR and CDR2 FQNEAQ (reference sequence). The ends were cut back, 5 bases at V and 6 bases at J, with 8 bases in the middle. The CDR3 region is CASSPNSQPQHF. DNA of the CDR3: TGTGCCAGCAGCCCCAACAGTCAGCCCCAGCATTTT.

This clonotype was detected a few times. V usage is TRBV28 and J usage is TRBJ2-1; 7 nucleotides align to TRBD1. Germline V gene data show CDR1 as MDHEN and CDR2 as SYDVKM. CDR3 length: 13 residues. The V and J ends lost 7 bases and 4 bases, in that order; junction bases with no gene match: 4. CDR3 amino acids: CASTGQLYNEQFF. The DNA for the CDR3 is TGTGCCAGCACGGGACAGCTATACAATGAGCAGTTCTTC. Full variable domain (remainder filled in from reference TRBV28 and TRBJ2-1): DVKVTQSSRYLVKRTGEKVFLECVQDMDHENMFWYRQDPGLGLRLIYFSYDVKMKEKGDIPEGYSVSREKKERFSLILESASTNQTSMYLCASTGQLYNEQFFGPGTRLTVL.

This chain links TRBV4-1 with TRBJ2-2, with D possibly being TRBD1 (6 bases). The CDR3 has 14 amino acids. The V and J ends lost 1 base and 7 bases respectively, with 10 bases between them. Germline CDR1 MGHRA, CDR2 YSYEKL. CDR3 loop: CASSQGQAVGELFF. CDR3 bases: TGCGCCAGCAGCCAAGGACAGGCGGTCGGGGAGCTGTTTTTT.

The chain employs TRBV24-1 and TRBJ1-5; possible D gene TRBD1, 5 bases. The CDR3 is 17 residues long. V was shortened by 1 base and J by 5 bases, with 17 bases between the two germline ends. Germline CDR1 reads KGHDR; CDR2 reads SFDVKD. The CDR3 here is CATSDLIGGVRDQPQHF. The CDR3 region has the DNA TGTGCCACCAGTGATTTAATCGGGGGGGTTAGGGATCAGCCCCAGCATTTT.

This clonotype has more than one count but fewer than ten. The chain carries TRBV2 and TRBJ2-6, with 10 bases fitting TRBD1. The germline V gene encodes CDR1 SNHLY and CDR2 FYNNEI. CDR3 length: 15 residues. Trimming removed 8 bases from V and 1 base from J; junction bases left unmatched: 2. The CDR3 sequence: CASPGQGSGANVLTF. For the CDR3, the DNA is TGTGCCAGCCCGGGACAGGGGTCTGGGGCCAACGTCCTGACTTTC. The full variable domain, with the rest looked up from reference TRBV2 and TRBJ2-6, is EPEVTQTPSHQVTQMGQEVILRCVPISNHLYFYWYRQILGQKVEFLVSFYNNEISEKSEIFDDQFSVERPDGSNFTLKIRSTKLEDSAMYFCASPGQGSGANVLTFGAGSRLTVL.

This clonotype was observed a single time. The CDR3 DNA sequence: TGTGCCAGCAGTTTAAGCGGGAGGGGCACAGATACGCAGTATTTT. Translation gives CASSLSGRGTDTQYF. The chain combines TRBV12-3 or TRBV12-4 with TRBJ2-3; TRBD2 aligns across 10 bases. The CDR3 totals 15 residues. The V and J ends lost 2 bases and 1 base, in that order; junction bases with no gene match: 0.

The chain joins TRBV10-3 to TRBJ2-3, with unresolved D. From germline, CDR1 is ENHRY and CDR2 SYGVKD. V shed 7 bases and J shed 0 bases, with 11 bases lying between them. This CDR3 contains 14 residues. This CDR3 is CAITSKASTDTQYF. In DNA form, the CDR3 reads TGTGCCATCACGAGCAAGGCGAGCACAGATACGCAGTATTTT.

This sequence joins TRBV19 and TRBJ2-5; possible D gene TRBD2, 6 bases. Germline CDR1 and CDR2: LNHDA and SQIVND (reference sequence). The CDR3 spans 14 residues. Trimming cost V 5 bases and J 7 bases, with 17 bases left between them. The CDR3: CASSSRDADGTQYF. CDR3 bases: TGTGCCAGTAGTTCGCGGGACGCAGACGGGACCCAGTACTTC.

This clonotype was observed a handful of times. This rearrangement joins TRBV4-3 to TRBJ2-3; TRBD2 matches at 13 bases. Germline V gene sequence: CDR1 LGHNA, CDR2 YSLEER. The CDR3 extends over 16 amino acids. V shed 0 bases, J shed 5 bases, and the junction held 2 bases outside the gene matches. The CDR3 loop is CASSQDGLAGEDTQYF. CDR3 nucleotides: TGCGCCAGCAGCCAAGACGGACTAGCGGGGGAAGATACGCAGTATTTT.

This clonotype occurred a few times. CDR3: CASSEFSGGGETQYF. The CDR3 DNA reads TGTGCCAGCAGCGAGTTTTCGGGTGGGGGAGAGACCCAGTACTTC. The V call is TRBV2, the J call TRBJ2-5; perhaps D is TRBD1 or TRBD2 (5 bases each). Per the germline V gene, CDR1 is SNHLY and CDR2 is FYNNEI. The CDR3 covers 15 residues. V lost 6 bases, J lost 4 bases, and 18 bases lay in between.

The rearrangement uses TRBV27 and TRBJ1-4; unclear D gene. The CDR3 loop spans 14 amino acids. Trimming removed 2 bases at V and 7 bases at J, with 11 bases between. CDR1 is MNHEY, CDR2 SMNVEV, per germline (reference sequence). The CDR3 nucleotides are TGTGCCAGCAGTTTAGGGGTGGCTAGTGAAAAACTGTTTTTT. It translates to CASSLGVASEKLFF. The whole variable domain, remainder taken from reference TRBV27 and TRBJ1-4, is EAQVTQNPRYLITVTGKKLTVTCSQNMNHEYMSWYRQDPGLGLRQIYYSMNVEVTDKGDVPEGYKVSRKEKRNFPLILESPSPNQTSLYFCASSLGVASEKLFFGSGTQLSVL.

V usage is TRBV7-2 and J usage is TRBJ2-7; 10 nucleotides match TRBD2. The CDR3 consists of 16 residues. Germline CDR1 reads SGHTA; CDR2 reads FQGNSA. Trimming removed 0 bases from V and 2 bases from J; junction bases left unmatched: 4. DNA of the CDR3: TGTGCCAGCAGCTTAGCGGGACTAGCGACTACCTACGAGCAGTACTTC. Protein sequence: CASSLAGLATTYEQYF. Complete variable domain (other parts from reference TRBV7-2 and TRBJ2-7): GAGVSQSPSNKVTEKGKDVELRCDPISGHTALYWYRQSLGQGLEFLIYFQGNSAPDKSGLPSDRFSAERTGGSVSTLTIQRTQQEDSAVYLCASSLAGLATTYEQYFGPGTRLTVT.

The chain couples TRBV18 to TRBJ1-5, with D unclear. Between the trimmed V and J ends, which lost 3 bases and 5 bases, there was a span of 14 bases. The CDR3 sequence is 15 residues long. The germline gives CDR1 KGHSH, CDR2 LQKENI. The DNA for the CDR3 is TGTGCCAGCTCACCCCGGGCCGCTGGGGATCAGCCCCAGCATTTT. This encodes CASSPRAAGDQPQHF. Supplemented by reference TRBV18 and TRBJ1-5, the full variable domain reads NAGVMQNPRHLVRRRGQEARLRCSPMKGHSHVYWYRQLPEEGLKFMVYLQKENIIDESGMPKERFSAEFPKEGPSILRIQQVVRGDSAAYFCASSPRAAGDQPQHFGDGTRLSIL.

The V call is TRBV11-2, the J call TRBJ2-1, with 8 bases fitting TRBD2. V lost 4 bases to trimming and J lost 4 bases; unmatched junction nucleotides: 12. The CDR3 loop spans 17 amino acids. In germline, CDR1 is SGHAT, CDR2 FQNNGV. CDR3 sequence reads: CASSYLAGPRFYNEQFF. DNA of the CDR3: TGTGCCAGCAGCTACTTAGCGGGGCCTAGGTTTTACAATGAGCAGTTCTTC. The full variable domain, completed using reference TRBV11-2 and TRBJ2-1, is EAGVAQSPRYKIIEKRQSVAFWCNPISGHATLYWYQQILGQGPKLLIQFQNNGVVDDSQLPKDRFSAERLKGVDSTLKIQPAKLEDSAVYLCASSYLAGPRFYNEQFFGPGTRLTVL.